This section outlines one TCR beta chain sequence together with its context. Per the original methods: Amplifying reference gene primers gave estimates of nucleated cell counts. The data were produced by immunoSEQ multiplex PCR, yet TCRdb's version contains in-frame clones alone and is incomplete. V and J calls and clone size are as listed in that table; D and trimming were resolved from the DNA. The sample shows about 280,000 clones, about four fifths of them seen only once. These data are taken from a study of blood T cell repertoires in COVID-19. Study overall: From T cells, B-cell-depleted T cells, or PBMCs came the material, which was cDNA or gDNA.

The sample taken for sequencing was peripheral blood. The sequence was collected from a woman aged 50 to 60 who had recovered from COVID-19.

CDR3 sequence (DNA): TGTGCCAGCAGTAATTCGGCTAGCGGGAGGTATGAGCAGTTCTTC. Translated, it gives CASSNSASGRYEQFF. The chain recombines TRBV28 with TRBJ2-1; 11 bases are shared with TRBD2. Trimming cost V 5 bases and J 8 bases; bases outside gene matches: 8. CDR1 MDHEN and CDR2 SYDVKM come from the germline V gene. The CDR3 loop spans 15 amino acids.